The present T cell receptor (beta chain) was sequenced within a study of blood T cell repertoires in COVID-19. Turning to the study itself: Sites in the United States, Italy and Spain provided acute and convalescent COVID-19 samples. PBMCs, B-cell-depleted T cells, or T cells provided the cDNA or gDNA that made up the material.

The Seattle site enrolled patients during active infection and followed them longitudinally. In the authors' workflow: By means of reference gene primer amplification, nucleated cell counts were estimated. TCRdb's table, derived via immunoSEQ multiplex PCR, lists solely in-frame clones and lacks some. The V and J calls and clone size are taken from that table; D and trimming were inferred from the DNA. Here the sample spans approximately 530,000 clones, about 89% being singletons. Trimming left V 6 bases short and J 1 base short, with 10 bases between. The CDR3 runs to 15 residues. Germline CDR1 is SGHTA and CDR2 is FQGNSA.

This receptor was identified in a woman aged 45 to 65 with COVID-19, enrolled during active disease. The chain employs TRBV7-2 and TRBJ1-6; D unresolved. The sample was peripheral blood. The CDR3 DNA reads TGTGCCAGCAGAACTCAGGTGTCCTATAATTCACCCCTCCACTTT. This translates into CASRTQVSYNSPLHF.